Following are 19 T cell receptor beta chains from one sample sequenced in a study of blood T cell repertoires in COVID-19 (dated by TCRdb to the early 2020s). Library prep was done by the immunoSEQ multiplex PCR assay. This is the immuneACCESS table as TCRdb keeps it, with only in-frame sequences that have V and J called. A part of the clones is gone; compared with another copy, unresolved V genes explain less than half, and the rest is unexplained. The sample data list approximately 180,000 clones, and 88% of these were observed just once. The ten largest clones take up 4% to 5.5% of the sample. The source material was peripheral blood. The receptors were gathered from a human donor in a cohort sampled during active COVID-19.

This clone was counted a few times. The CDR3 DNA follows: TGTGCCTGGAGCGGCCGGGGAAGGAATTCACCCCTCCACTTT. Translated: CAWSGRGRNSPLHF. This chain connects TRBV30 to TRBJ1-6, with D unclear. V lost 3 bases, J lost 7 bases, and 13 bases lay in between. Germline CDR1 reads GTSNPN; CDR2 reads SVGIG (reference sequence). The CDR3 is made up of 14 amino acids.

The chain has TRBV5-4 and TRBJ1-5, with 12 positions matching TRBD1. Germline V gene lookup returns CDR1 SGHNT and CDR2 YYREEE (reference sequence). The CDR3 covers 14 residues. The J segment lost 9 bases and the V segment lost 3 bases, leaving 4 bases of the junction unmatched. CDR3 bases: TGTGCCAGCAGCTCGGGACAGGGGGCCGGGCCCCAGCATTTT. This sequence encodes CASSSGQGAGPQHF.

This chain's CDR3 is CASSLISGSSGTDTQYF. The CDR3 DNA reads as TGTGCCAGCAGCTTAATATCCGGGAGTAGTGGCACAGATACGCAGTATTTT. The chain uses TRBV11-2 and TRBJ2-3; weak D call: TRBD2 (6 bases). Germline V gene data show CDR1 as SGHAT and CDR2 as FQNNGV. With 2 bases removed from V and 1 base from J, the gap between germline ends came to 16 bases. The CDR3 loop spans 17 amino acids. The full variable domain, its missing parts supplied by reference TRBV11-2 and TRBJ2-3, is EAGVAQSPRYKIIEKRQSVAFWCNPISGHATLYWYQQILGQGPKLLIQFQNNGVVDDSQLPKDRFSAERLKGVDSTLKIQPAKLEDSAVYLCASSLISGSSGTDTQYFGPGTRLTVL.

This chain connects TRBV3-1 (or the pseudogene TRBV3-2) to TRBJ2-7; the D gene is possibly TRBD2 (7 bases). The ends were cut back, 2 bases at V and 0 bases at J, with 14 bases in the middle. CDR1 and CDR2 from the germline V gene are LGHDT and YNNKEL (reference sequence). The CDR3 spans 16 residues. The CDR3 reads CASSQLGGRISYEQYF. DNA for the CDR3: TGTGCCAGCAGCCAACTGGGGGGGCGCATCTCCTACGAGCAGTACTTC.

The genes are TRBV7-9 and TRBJ2-1; 9 bases line up with TRBD2. The V and J ends lost 5 bases and 10 bases, in that order; junction bases with no gene match: 3. The germline V gene encodes CDR1 SEHNR and CDR2 FQNEAQ (reference sequence). The length of the CDR3 is 12 residues. CDR3 in amino acids: CASSGSGREQFF. DNA of the CDR3: TGTGCCAGCAGCGGGAGCGGGAGGGAGCAGTTCTTC.

The J gene is TRBJ2-7, the V gene TRBV5-1, with 10 bases that match TRBD2. There are 15 residues in the CDR3. Germline assignment: CDR1 SGHRS and CDR2 YFSETQ. J lost 0 bases, V lost 4 bases, and 4 bases had no gene match. The CDR3 here is CASSPGTSDSYEQYF. In DNA form, the CDR3 reads TGCGCCAGCAGCCCCGGGACTAGCGACTCCTACGAGCAGTACTTC.

The V call is TRBV7-9, the J call TRBJ2-1; a weak D match, TRBD2 (5 bases). Per the germline V gene, CDR1 is SEHNR and CDR2 is FQNEAQ (reference sequence). Between the trimmed V and J ends, which lost 1 base and 9 bases, there was a span of 10 bases. This CDR3 region has 13 residues. The CDR3 loop reads CASSLVGVTEQFF. The CDR3 nucleotides are TGTGCCAGCAGCTTAGTGGGAGTAACTGAGCAGTTCTTC.

A note on this clone: At one end, the junction sequence differs from germline, possibly due to a read error. This chain uses TRBV9 with TRBJ2-3, with a weak D call TRBD2 (5 bases). The length of the CDR3 is 11 residues. Germline V lookup: CDR1 SGDLS, CDR2 YYNGEE. DNA for the CDR3: TGTGCCAGCAGCGCAGCCCGGGATTTAGTTTTT. Translation: CASSAARDLVF.

This rearrangement joins TRBV14 to TRBJ1-2, with D unresolved. V lost 4 bases and J lost 8, with 20 bases in between. Per the germline V gene, CDR1 is SGHDN and CDR2 is FVKESK. The CDR3 runs to 15 residues. CDR3 nucleotides: TGTGCCAGCAGCCCAAGGCACGGAGGGAGGGAAGGCTACACCTTC. Encoded protein: CASSPRHGGREGYTF. The whole variable domain, remainder taken from reference TRBV14 and TRBJ1-2, is EAGVTQFPSHSVIEKGQTVTLRCDPISGHDNLYWYRRVMGKEIKFLLHFVKESKQDESGMPNNRFLAERTGGTYSTLKVQPAELEDSGVYFCASSPRHGGREGYTFGSGTRLTVV.

Written as DNA, the CDR3 is TGTGCCAGCGGGGCCCGTAGCGGGGGGCCCTACAATGAGCAGTTCTTC. Protein: CASGARSGGPYNEQFF. The J gene is TRBJ2-1, the V gene TRBV28; TRBD2 matches at 10 bases. The V gene end was trimmed by 8 bases and the J gene end by 2 bases; junction bases not matched to a gene: 9. The CDR3 has 16 amino acids. The germline V gene has CDR1 MDHEN and CDR2 SYDVKM. The variable domain in full, completed from reference TRBV28 and TRBJ2-1, reads DVKVTQSSRYLVKRTGEKVFLECVQDMDHENMFWYRQDPGLGLRLIYFSYDVKMKEKGDIPEGYSVSREKKERFSLILESASTNQTSMYLCASGARSGGPYNEQFFGPGTRLTVL.

CDR3 sequence reads: CASSLRGAEAFF. The CDR3 nucleotides are TGTGCCAGCAGCTTGCGGGGTGCTGAAGCTTTCTTT. The V call is TRBV5-6, the J call TRBJ1-1; D not resolved. V lost 1 base, J lost 6 bases, and 7 bases lay in between. The CDR3 sequence is 12 residues long. CDR1 is SGHDT, CDR2 YYEEEE, per germline.

The chain combines TRBV7-9 with TRBJ1-2; D is possibly TRBD1 (5 bases). CDR1 is SEHNR and CDR2 is FQNEAQ in the germline V gene (reference sequence). V was shortened by 1 base and J by 2 bases, with 5 bases between the two germline ends. This CDR3 contains 13 residues. DNA of the CDR3: TGTGCCAGCAGCTTAGAGGGGAACTATGGCTACACCTTC. Protein product: CASSLEGNYGYTF.

Concerning this clone: The same CDR3 can be traced to other DNA sequences in this sample. This chain uses TRBV7-2 with TRBJ2-7, with TRBD2 matching over 9 bases. In germline, CDR1 is SGHTA, CDR2 FQGNSA. V lost 4 bases, J lost 6 bases, and 7 bases stayed unmatched. The CDR3 extends over 14 amino acids. In DNA form, the CDR3 reads TGTGCCAGCAGCTCGGGACTAGCCGGAGGCGAGCAGTACTTC. Protein sequence: CASSSGLAGGEQYF.

The V call is TRBV3-1 (or the pseudogene TRBV3-2), the J call TRBJ2-1; 9 positions agree with TRBD1. The V and J ends lost 1 base and 9 bases, in that order; junction bases with no gene match: 13. From germline, CDR1 is LGHDT and CDR2 YNNKEL (reference sequence). The CDR3 length is 17 residues. The CDR3 is CASSQGLPGQGFSEQFF. The CDR3 region has the DNA TGTGCCAGCAGCCAAGGATTACCGGGACAGGGTTTTTCTGAGCAGTTCTTC.

This chain uses TRBV24-1 with TRBJ2-1, with D perhaps TRBD2 (6 bases). Deletions cut 4 bases from V and 10 bases from J, with 16 bases between. The CDR3 spans 14 residues. Germline-derived CDR1 and CDR2 are KGHDR and SFDVKD. CDR3 sequence: CATSDTGTGGEQFF. DNA for the CDR3: TGTGCCACCAGTGACACCGGAACAGGAGGGGAGCAGTTCTTC.

V and J are TRBV11-3 and TRBJ2-5, with unresolved D. In germline, CDR1 is SGHNT, CDR2 YENEEA. This CDR3 has 15 residues. With 3 bases removed from V and 2 bases from J, the gap between germline ends came to 13 bases. In DNA, the CDR3 is TGTGCCAGCAGCTTTGTGACCAGGAAGCAAGAGACCCAGTACTTC. Residues: CASSFVTRKQETQYF.

In nucleotides, the CDR3 is TGTGCCAGCAGGACTAGCGGGGGGCCAGGGAATGAGCAGTTCTTC. It is translated as CASRTSGGPGNEQFF. This chain joins TRBV27 and TRBJ2-1, with TRBD2 matching 13 bases. The CDR3 sequence is 15 residues long. Germline CDR1 is MNHEY and CDR2 is SMNVEV (reference sequence). J lost 7 bases, V lost 6 bases, and 6 bases had no gene match.

This chain joins TRBV7-2 and TRBJ2-2; D is possibly TRBD2 (5 bases). The CDR3 is 14 residues long. Trimming shortened V by 0 bases and J by 7 bases, and 9 bases separated the two germline ends. CDR1 is SGHTA, CDR2 FQGNSA, per germline. In DNA, the CDR3 is TGTGCCAGCAGCTTAGCGGGAGTTGGCGGGGAGCTGTTTTTT. As protein: CASSLAGVGGELFF.

This sequence joins TRBV30 and TRBJ2-1; tentative D call: TRBD2 (6 bases). Deletions cut 0 bases from V and 2 bases from J, with 8 bases between. Germline V gives CDR1 GTSNPN, CDR2 SVGIG (reference sequence). The CDR3 is made up of 14 amino acids. CDR3 coding DNA: TGTGCCTGGAGTGTCGGGGGTACCTACAATGAGCAGTTCTTC. It translates to CAWSVGGTYNEQFF.